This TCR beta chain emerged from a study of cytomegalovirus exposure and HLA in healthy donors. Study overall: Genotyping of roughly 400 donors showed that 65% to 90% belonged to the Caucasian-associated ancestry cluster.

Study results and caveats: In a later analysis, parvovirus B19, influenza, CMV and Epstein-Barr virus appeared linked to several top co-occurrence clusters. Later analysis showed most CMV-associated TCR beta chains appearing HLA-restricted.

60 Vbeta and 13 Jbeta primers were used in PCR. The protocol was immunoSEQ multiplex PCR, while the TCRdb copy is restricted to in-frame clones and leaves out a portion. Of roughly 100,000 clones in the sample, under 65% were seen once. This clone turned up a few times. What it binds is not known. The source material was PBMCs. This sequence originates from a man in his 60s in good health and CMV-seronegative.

As DNA, the CDR3 is TGCACCAGCAGCCCACCCCCTCGACAGGGGCAGAAACAGGGCGCACCCCTCCACTTT. Amino acid sequence: CTSSPPPRQGQKQGAPLHF. This chain uses TRBV1 with TRBJ1-6; TRBD1 was called by the table and not checked on the DNA. TRBV1 is flagged as a pseudogene. The CDR3 sequence is 19 residues long.